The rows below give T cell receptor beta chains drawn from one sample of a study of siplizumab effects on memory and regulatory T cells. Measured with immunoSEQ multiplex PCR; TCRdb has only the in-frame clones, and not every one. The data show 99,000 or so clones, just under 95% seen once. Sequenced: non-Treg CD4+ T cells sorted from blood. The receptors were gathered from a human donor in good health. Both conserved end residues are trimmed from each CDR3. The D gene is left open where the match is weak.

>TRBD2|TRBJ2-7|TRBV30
AWSPPASGRSYEQY
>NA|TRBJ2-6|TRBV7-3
ASSLGPSGANVLT
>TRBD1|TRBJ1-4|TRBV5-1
ASSARTGAGGELF
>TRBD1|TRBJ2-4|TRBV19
ASTPFMGQGAPKAKNIQY
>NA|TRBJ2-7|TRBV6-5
ASSRDETYEQY
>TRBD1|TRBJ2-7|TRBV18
ASSNLGQGWFEQY
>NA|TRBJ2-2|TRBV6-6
ASTNTGELF
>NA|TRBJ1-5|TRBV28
ASRVRLGSSQPQH
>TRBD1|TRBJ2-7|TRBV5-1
ASSKGQGYEQY
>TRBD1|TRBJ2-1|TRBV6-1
ASQRGQNYNEQF
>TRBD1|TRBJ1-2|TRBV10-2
ASSGTGDYGYT
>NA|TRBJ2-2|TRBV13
ASSPGQKNTGELF
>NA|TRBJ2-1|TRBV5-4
ASSLEPGAFYNEQF
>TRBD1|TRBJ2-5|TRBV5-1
ASSSSGGQETQY
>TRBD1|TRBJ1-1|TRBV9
ASSTGQGGRMNTEAF
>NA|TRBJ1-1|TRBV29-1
SVAGTGTEAF
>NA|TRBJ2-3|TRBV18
ASSPRGPVSTDTQY
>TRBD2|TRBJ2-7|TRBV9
ASSPSGGSSYEQY
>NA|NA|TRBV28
ASSPPLGAGPYEQY
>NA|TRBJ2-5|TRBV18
ASSPREETQY
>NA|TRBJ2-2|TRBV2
ASRDTGELF
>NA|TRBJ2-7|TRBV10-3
AISESGMYEQY
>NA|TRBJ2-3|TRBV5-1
ASSPDPWGTDTQY
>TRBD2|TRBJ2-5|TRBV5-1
ASSLGAGDGTQY
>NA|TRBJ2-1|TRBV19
ASNPTSRRRNNEQF
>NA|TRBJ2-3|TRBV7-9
ASSLSSSTDTQY
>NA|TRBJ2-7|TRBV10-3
AISESTSALIPYEQY
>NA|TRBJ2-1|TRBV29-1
SVRPRASSYNEQF
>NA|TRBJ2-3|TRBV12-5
ASGYYAESDTQY
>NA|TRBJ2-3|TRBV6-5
ASSYSRGEGTQY
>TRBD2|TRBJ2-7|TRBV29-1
SVVWAGGPNEQY
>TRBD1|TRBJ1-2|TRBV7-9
ASSLGQGESANYGYT
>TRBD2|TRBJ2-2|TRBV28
ASSFAVRSGRAYTGELF
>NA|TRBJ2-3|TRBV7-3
ASSLTLLQGTDTQY
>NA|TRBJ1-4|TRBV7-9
ASSSPTATNEKLF
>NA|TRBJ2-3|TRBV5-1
ASSLSTDTQY
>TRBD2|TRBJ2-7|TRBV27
ASSLSGLVAGTSYEQY
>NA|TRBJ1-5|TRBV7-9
ASSLGSAGVGQPQH
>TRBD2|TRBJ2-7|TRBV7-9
ASTKGPGTSGYEQY
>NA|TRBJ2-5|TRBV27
ASSQPGLAQETQY
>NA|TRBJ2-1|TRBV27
ASSGSYNEQF
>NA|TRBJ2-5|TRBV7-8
ASSLKETQY
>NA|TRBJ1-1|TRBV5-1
ASSLVVNTEAF
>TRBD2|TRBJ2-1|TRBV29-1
SVDSLAGGVEQF
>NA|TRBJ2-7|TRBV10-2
ASRGRQTNYEQY
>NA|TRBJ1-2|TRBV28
ASSLGQYGYT
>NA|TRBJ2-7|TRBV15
ATSRGNLGHEQY
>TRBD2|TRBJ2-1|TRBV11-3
ASSLRLGGGAAEQF
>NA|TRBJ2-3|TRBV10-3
AISVSGSTDTQY
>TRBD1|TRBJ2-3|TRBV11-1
ASSAGTGANTQY
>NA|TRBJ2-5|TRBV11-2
ASSSTGIQGETQY
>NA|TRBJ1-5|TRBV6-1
ASSEVRGQPQH